This TCR beta chain was retrieved from a study of graft-versus-host responses after intestinal transplantation. Study as a whole: As for transplant type, recipients had multivisceral, liver-intestinal, or isolated intestinal grafts. Induction using anti-thymocyte globulin, followed by tacrolimus and steroids for roughly 3 years, was given to all recipients.

Study-wide results and limits: Investigators detected GvH clones in recipient marrow, with some emerging earlier in ileum or blood. Graft-versus-host to host-versus-graft clonal ratios in allografts were high in patients with graft-donor T cell macrochimerism.

Graft-derived tissue was subjected to processing to liberate intraepithelial and lamina propria lymphocytes. The germline V gene encodes CDR1 SQVTM and CDR2 ANQGSEA. The CDR3 contains 13 residues. The V end lost 3 bases, the J end lost 7 bases, and 15 bases lay between the germline ends. This clone is a singleton in its sample. Antigen unknown. Only in-frame clones appear in the TCRdb table, and some are missing; sequencing was by immunoSEQ multiplex PCR. The profile shows over 60,000 clones, under 90% of them singletons. This TCR was recovered from a human patient who received an intestinal transplant, so some T cells may come from the graft donor. The chain is built from TRBV29-1 and TRBJ1-2; D might be TRBD1 (6 bases). Source: ileum tissue, taken less than 400 days after transplant. DNA of the CDR3: TGCAGCGTTGATTTAGGGGGTTTGAGTGGCTACACCTTC. Its translation: CSVDLGGLSGYTF.